The sequence of this TCR beta chain was determined in a study of T cell repertoires in cytomegalovirus infection. At the level of the study: CMV infection together with matching HLA type was indicated by public TCR beta signatures.

Study-wide results and limits: HLA-C-restricted CMV clonotypes gave the most frequent clonotype in two of eight donors.

CDR1 is SGHDT and CDR2 is YYEEEE in the germline V gene. The CDR3 consists of 15 residues. The ends were cut back, 4 bases at V and 5 bases at J, with 18 bases in the middle. With regard to this clonotype: Its antigen is undetermined.

Via MiXCR, TCRdb re-called the reads, giving one row per CDR3 protein. Found here are some 240,000 distinct CDR3 sequences, 17% of them singletons; the top ten hold over 40%. This clonotype was sampled from a human donor in good health (CMV status not recorded). Some clones in this sample may be carry-over from other donors' samples. What was sequenced was CD8+ T cells from PBMCs. The chain carries TRBV5-6 and TRBJ2-5; the D call may be TRBD1 or TRBD2 (5 bases each). The CDR3 coding sequence is TGTGCCAGCAGCCCGGGACCGACGTTTTGGGAGACCCAGTACTTC. Amino acid sequence: CASSPGPTFWETQYF.